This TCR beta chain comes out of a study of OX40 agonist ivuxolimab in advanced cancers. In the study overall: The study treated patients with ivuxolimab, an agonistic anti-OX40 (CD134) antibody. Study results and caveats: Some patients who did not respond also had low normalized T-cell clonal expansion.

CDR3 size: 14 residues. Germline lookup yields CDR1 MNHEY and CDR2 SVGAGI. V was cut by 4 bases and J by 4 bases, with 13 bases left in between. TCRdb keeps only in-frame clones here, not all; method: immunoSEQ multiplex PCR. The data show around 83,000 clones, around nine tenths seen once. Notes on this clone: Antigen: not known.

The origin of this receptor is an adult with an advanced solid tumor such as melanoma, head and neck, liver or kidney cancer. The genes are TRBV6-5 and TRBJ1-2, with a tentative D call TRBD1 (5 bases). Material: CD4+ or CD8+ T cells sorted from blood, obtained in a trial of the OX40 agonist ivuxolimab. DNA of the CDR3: TGTGCCAGCAGTTCGGCGGGGGGAGGCTATGGCTACACCTTC. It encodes CASSSAGGGYGYTF.